The rows below give T cell receptor beta chains drawn from one sample of a study of T cell repertoires in cytomegalovirus infection. TCRdb itself ran the reads through MiXCR, one entry per CDR3 protein. This table holds fewer than 300,000 distinct CDR3 sequences, roughly 26% found once. Sequencing was done on a sample of PBMCs. These receptors were collected from a human donor in good health (CMV status not recorded). Some clones in this sample may be carry-over from other donors' samples. CDR3s include the opening cysteine and the closing phenylalanine or tryptophan. D genes are given only for firm matches. Expanded clones are given a class, and other clones once, few, many or no size at all.

>NA|many|15|TRBV7-2|TRBJ2-7
TGTGCCAGCAGCTTAGTGGGTTCCGAGTTCTACGAGCAGTACTTC
CASSLVGSEFYEQYF
>NA|many|15|TRBV7-2|TRBJ1-6
TGTGCCAGCAGCTTAGATCCAGGGGAGGATTCACCCCTCCACTTT
CASSLDPGEDSPLHF
>TRBD2|NA|16|TRBV6-6|TRBJ2-1
TGTGCCAGCTCTAGCGGGAGGGCCACTGCCTACAATGAGCAGTTCTTC
CASSSGRATAYNEQFF
>TRBD2|NA|16|TRBV7-2|TRBJ2-3
TGTGCCAGCAGTCAACTACCGGGAGGGCCACCAGATACGCAGTATTTT
CASSQLPGGPPDTQYF
>TRBD2|NA|14|TRBV20-1|TRBJ2-1
TGCAGTGCTGCGGGACTAGCGGTTTACAATGAGCAGTTCTTC
CSAAGLAVYNEQFF
>TRBD1|few|21|TRBV25-1|TRBJ1-4
TGTGCCAGCAGTGAATACTCTAGACCGGGACAGGGCTCCTTTCGTAATGAAAAACTGTTTTTT
CASSEYSRPGQGSFRNEKLFF
>NA|NA|14|TRBV20-1|TRBJ2-5
TGCAGTGCGCAGATACCTCAAGACCAAGAGACCCAGTACTTC
CSAQIPQDQETQYF
>NA|few|13|TRBV28|TRBJ2-5
TGTGCCAGCCTTAGGACAGACGGGGAGACCCAGTACTTC
CASLRTDGETQYF
>NA|NA|13|TRBV9|TRBJ2-7
TGTGCCAGCAGCGTAGGACCGAGGGAAGAGCAGTACTTC
CASSVGPREEQYF
>TRBD1|NA|13|TRBV15|TRBJ2-3
TGTGCCACCAGCAGAGATCGAGGGGGCACGCAGTATTTT
CATSRDRGGTQYF
>TRBD1|few|15|TRBV11-2|TRBJ1-3
TGTGCCAGCAGCTTAAGGACAGGGACTGGAAACACCATATATTTT
CASSLRTGTGNTIYF
>TRBD1|NA|15|TRBV27|TRBJ1-2
TGTGCCAGCAGTTCTTCTCCGGGACAGGGTCGGGGCTACACCTTC
CASSSSPGQGRGYTF
>NA|few|13|TRBV7-6|TRBJ2-1
TGTGCCAGCAGCAGGACAGTAAACAATGAGCAGTTCTTC
CASSRTVNNEQFF
>TRBD2|many|18|TRBV7-2|TRBJ2-3
TGTGCCAGCAGCCCCCGGACTAGCGGGAGATTTGGCACAGATACGCAGTATTTT
CASSPRTSGRFGTDTQYF
>NA|NA|12|TRBV20-1|TRBJ1-5
TGCAGTGGCAGGGGAAGCAATCAGCCCCAGCATTTT
CSGRGSNQPQHF
>NA|NA|14|TRBV28|TRBJ2-1
TGTGCCAGCAGTTTGACATCCTCCTACAATGAGCAGTTCTTC
CASSLTSSYNEQFF
>NA|NA|15|TRBV6-1|TRBJ1-6
TGTGCCAGCAGTGAAAGGACGGCAACCAATTCACCCCTCCACTTT
CASSERTATNSPLHF
>NA|few|12|TRBV12-3/TRBV12-4|TRBJ1-2
TGTGCCAGCAGTTTAATGGGGGCCGGCTACACCTTC
CASSLMGAGYTF
>NA|NA|14|TRBV27|TRBJ2-7
TGTGCCAGCAAAGAGGGGGTCCCCTCCTACGAGCAGTACTTC
CASKEGVPSYEQYF
>TRBD2|many|14|TRBV20-1|TRBJ2-7
TGCAGTGCTAGGGGGACTATGAGAAACTACGAGCAGTACTTC
CSARGTMRNYEQYF
>TRBD1|NA|13|TRBV27|TRBJ2-7
TGTGCCAGCAGCCGGGACAGGGGTCTCGAGCAGTACTTC
CASSRDRGLEQYF
>NA|many|13|TRBV7-9|TRBJ2-1
TGTGCCAGCGGCGGGATGTCGGTGGATGAGCAGTTCTTC
CASGGMSVDEQFF
>NA|once|12|TRBV29-1|TRBJ2-2
TGCAGCGTTGAAGATGGTGGCGGGGAGCTGTTTTTT
CSVEDGGGELFF
>NA|NA|14|TRBV7-6|TRBJ2-5
TGTGCCAGCAGCTCGGGACTCCTTCAAGAGACCCAGTACTTC
CASSSGLLQETQYF
>TRBD1|few|15|TRBV19|TRBJ2-5
TGTGCCAGTAGTAACCCCAAGGGGGCTACGGAGACCCAGTACTTC
CASSNPKGATETQYF
>TRBD2|few|15|TRBV7-9|TRBJ2-1
TGTGCCAGCACTAGACTAGCGGGATTAAACAATGAGCAGTTCTTC
CASTRLAGLNNEQFF
>TRBD1|NA|15|TRBV5-4|TRBJ2-5
TGTGCCAGCAGCTCTTCACAACAGGGGGGAGAGACCCAGTACTTC
CASSSSQQGGETQYF
>NA|medium-sized|12|TRBV7-2|TRBJ1-5
TGTGCCAGCAGCTTAGACGCTCAGCCCCAGCATTTT
CASSLDAQPQHF
>NA|NA|14|TRBV24-1|TRBJ2-2
TGTGCCACCAGTGGCGAGATTTTTGGCGGGGAGCTGTTTTTT
CATSGEIFGGELFF
>NA|few|17|TRBV5-1|TRBJ1-3
TGCGCCAGCAGCCCGACCACGGCTATCCGCTCTGGAAACACCATATATTTT
CASSPTTAIRSGNTIYF
>TRBD2|few|15|TRBV20-1|TRBJ2-7
TGCAGTGCTGGCCGAGGGGCGGGGGTAGGTAGCGAGCAGTACTTC
CSAGRGAGVGSEQYF
>NA|few|14|TRBV24-1|TRBJ2-3
TGTGCCACCAGTCTAGGTGCTAGCACAGATACGCAGTATTTT
CATSLGASTDTQYF
>NA|once|16|TRBV2|TRBJ2-2
TGTGCCAGCAGTTCCAACCGGGACCACGGCGGCGGGGAGCTGTTTTTT
CASSSNRDHGGGELFF
>NA|few|12|TRBV29-1|TRBJ2-6
TGCAGCGTTGATGAGGGGGCCAACGTCCTGACTTTC
CSVDEGANVLTF
>TRBD1|NA|14|TRBV5-4|TRBJ2-1
TGTGCCAGCAGTTCGCCGGGACAGACCAACGAGCAGTTCTTC
CASSSPGQTNEQFF
>TRBD2|many|16|TRBV7-8|TRBJ2-5
TGTGCCAGCAGCTTGGGTGCGGGAGGGCGGGGAGAGACCCAGTACTTC
CASSLGAGGRGETQYF
>NA|many|13|TRBV7-2|TRBJ2-3
TGTGCCAGCAGCCGGCAGGGGGGGAATACGCAGTATTTT
CASSRQGGNTQYF
>NA|few|14|TRBV6-1|TRBJ1-1
TGTGCCAGCAGTTATGACCGGGGGGCCTCTGAAGCTTTCTTT
CASSYDRGASEAFF
>TRBD1|many|13|TRBV7-3|TRBJ2-7
TGTGCCAGCGGGCAGGGGGCGATCTCCGAGCAGTACTTC
CASGQGAISEQYF
>TRBD2|NA|14|TRBV20-1|TRBJ2-1
TGCAGTGCCTCCGGGACTAGCGTATACAATGAGCAGTTCTTC
CSASGTSVYNEQFF
>TRBD1|NA|15|TRBV18|TRBJ2-5
TGTGCCAGCTCAAAACTTGGACAGGCACAAGAGACCCAGTACTTC
CASSKLGQAQETQYF
>TRBD2|NA|15|TRBV15|TRBJ2-7
TGTGCCACCAGCAGAGCGGGCGGGGGGAACTACGAGCGGTACTTC
CATSRAGGGNYERYF
>NA|NA|14|TRBV6-2/TRBV6-3|TRBJ2-1
TGTGCCAGCAGTTACGGGCTAGCCTACAATGAGCAGTTCTTC
CASSYGLAYNEQFF
>NA|few|14|TRBV10-3|TRBJ2-7
TGTGCCATCAGTGAGTGGACCAACTCCTACGAGCAGTACTTC
CAISEWTNSYEQYF
>NA|few|12|TRBV9|TRBJ1-2
TGTGCCAGCAGCGTAGTAGGGAATGGCTACACCTTC
CASSVVGNGYTF
>TRBD1|few|15|TRBV6-6|TRBJ2-3
TGTGCCAGCAGAACGACAGGGGTCCGCACAGATACGCAGTATTTT
CASRTTGVRTDTQYF
>NA|NA|14|TRBV28|TRBJ2-1
TGTGCCAGCAGAAGGACGGTTAGTTACAATGAGCAGTTCTTC
CASRRTVSYNEQFF
>NA|few|12|TRBV12-3/TRBV12-4|TRBJ1-1
TGTGCCAGCAGTCTATCCGTCACTGAAGCTTTCTTT
CASSLSVTEAFF
>NA|few|14|TRBV6-8|TRBJ1-5
TGTGCCAGCAGTTTCTCCAGGGAGTATCAGCCCCAGCATTTT
CASSFSREYQPQHF
>NA|NA|13|TRBV28|TRBJ1-3
TGTGCCAGCAGTCCGCGATCTGGAAACACCATATATTTT
CASSPRSGNTIYF
>NA|few|14|TRBV14|TRBJ2-7
TGTGCCAGCAGCCAAGAGCGGGTAGCCTACGAGCAGTACTTC
CASSQERVAYEQYF